These 23 T cell receptor beta chains originate from one sample sequenced in a study of long-term antiretroviral therapy in people with HIV. The authors ran the immunoSEQ assay, v3.0, at survey level. TCRdb's table, derived via immunoSEQ multiplex PCR, lists solely in-frame clones and lacks some. The data show under 15,000 clones, more than 75% seen once. The specimen comprised unsorted PBMCs, sampled nearly 8.5 years after starting antiretroviral therapy. The receptor source for this set is a middle-aged man with HIV.

The chain has TRBV7-2 and TRBJ2-5, with D perhaps being TRBD1 or TRBD2 (5 bases each). This CDR3 is built from 18 residues. Germline V gene sequence: CDR1 SGHTA, CDR2 FQGNSA. Trimming removed 6 bases at V and 1 base at J, with 24 bases between. CDR3 amino acids: CASSPTGRALLIQETQYF. The CDR3 DNA sequence: TGTGCCAGCAGTCCCACGGGGCGGGCGCTATTAATCCAAGAGACCCAGTACTTC.

V and J are TRBV27 and TRBJ2-7, with TRBD1 identical over 10 bases. J gave up 2 bases and V 0 bases, and 1 base lay outside the gene matches. The germline V gene encodes CDR1 MNHEY and CDR2 SMNVEV (reference sequence). This CDR3 has 15 residues. CDR3 amino acids: CASSLSGTGAYEQYF. The CDR3 region has the DNA TGTGCCAGCAGTTTATCGGGGACAGGGGCCTACGAGCAGTACTTC.

V is TRBV19 and J is TRBJ1-1; no clear D gene. CDR1 and CDR2 (germline): LNHDA, SQIVND (reference sequence). V lost 3 bases and J 8 bases, leaving 19 bases between the germline ends. CDR3 length equals 15 residues. Here the CDR3 DNA reads TGTGCCAGTAGTATTAACATCGAGGCCGCTGGGGAAGCTTTCTTT. Its translation is CASSINIEAAGEAFF.

This clone was observed a few times. The chain employs TRBV28 and TRBJ1-1, with D possibly TRBD1 on 5 matching bases. The germline V and J ends were trimmed by 1 base and 4 bases, with 10 bases remaining between them. The CDR3 consists of 14 residues. Germline lookup yields CDR1 MDHEN and CDR2 SYDVKM. The CDR3 DNA reads as TGTGCCAGCAGTTTATTCGAGGGGACCACTGAAGCTTTCTTT. This encodes CASSLFEGTTEAFF.

This clone came up once. This sequence joins TRBV5-1 and TRBJ2-5, with 14 positions matching TRBD2. Germline V gene data show CDR1 as SGHRS and CDR2 as YFSETQ. This CDR3 region has 18 residues. Trimming removed 0 bases from V and 5 bases from J; junction bases left unmatched: 9. CDR3 nucleotide sequence: TGCGCCAGCAGCTTGGGACTAGCGGGGGGGAATCTTCAGGAGACCCAGTACTTC. Translated, it gives CASSLGLAGGNLQETQYF.

V gene TRBV5-4 combines with J gene TRBJ2-2; D is unclear. The CDR3 consists of 12 residues. Germline V gene sequence: CDR1 SGHNT, CDR2 YYREEE (reference sequence). Trimming stripped 3 bases from V and 6 bases from J, with 6 bases between. CDR3: CASSSDPGELFF. CDR3 sequence (DNA): TGTGCCAGCAGCTCGGATCCCGGGGAGCTGTTTTTT.

This chain uses TRBV7-9 with TRBJ1-3; D is undetermined. Per germline, CDR1 SEHNR and CDR2 FQNEAQ (reference sequence). The CDR3 is 14 amino acids. The V end was cut by 3 bases, the J end by 2 bases, with 8 bases between. In DNA form, the CDR3 reads TGTGCCAGCAGCTTCCCAGGAACTGGAAACACCATATATTTT. Translated, it gives CASSFPGTGNTIYF.

CDR3 sequence reads: CASSSSPPSSNYGYTF. The CDR3 DNA reads as TGTGCCAGCAGCTCCTCCCCCCCTAGCTCTAACTATGGCTACACCTTC. V gene TRBV27 combines with J gene TRBJ1-2; D is ambiguous. Germline CDR1 reads MNHEY; CDR2 reads SMNVEV (reference sequence). The CDR3 is 16 amino acids. V was shortened by 6 bases and J by 0 bases, with 17 bases between the two germline ends.

V usage is TRBV27 and J usage is TRBJ2-7, with a possible D match to TRBD1 (6 bases). V lost 5 bases and J lost 7, with 15 bases in between. From germline, CDR1 is MNHEY and CDR2 SMNVEV (reference sequence). The CDR3 extends over 13 amino acids. CDR3: CASSPPGVEEQYF. The CDR3 DNA reads as TGTGCCAGCAGTCCCCCAGGGGTGGAAGAGCAGTACTTC.

The chain is built from TRBV5-5 and TRBJ1-6, with D possibly matching TRBD1 (5 bases). Per germline, CDR1 SGHKS and CDR2 YYEKEE (reference sequence). With 4 bases removed from V and 3 bases from J, the gap between germline ends came to 20 bases. CDR3 size: 18 residues. The CDR3 region has the DNA TGTGCCAGCAGCCCCGACCGGGACGGATCTAACTATAATTCACCCCTCCACTTT. Residues: CASSPDRDGSNYNSPLHF.

The V call is TRBV5-1, the J call TRBJ2-7; D assignment may be TRBD1 or TRBD2 (5 bases each). CDR3 length: 15 residues. V gave up 4 bases and J gave up 4 bases, with 18 bases separating them. Germline V CDR1 and CDR2: SGHRS, YFSETQ. CDR3 region: CASSVVTGPHYEQYF. CDR3 DNA: TGCGCCAGCAGCGTCGTAACGGGACCCCATTACGAGCAGTACTTC.

The chain couples TRBV7-9 to TRBJ1-4; D is unresolved. Germline V lookup: CDR1 SEHNR, CDR2 FQNEAQ (reference sequence). The V and J ends lost 5 bases and 4 bases respectively, with 14 bases between them. The CDR3 length is 15 residues. CDR3 sequence reads: CASSQDGQYNEKLFF. The CDR3 DNA sequence: TGTGCCAGCAGCCAAGACGGGCAGTATAATGAAAAACTGTTTTTT.

V gene TRBV2 combines with J gene TRBJ1-3; D not resolved. V was cut by 4 bases and J by 4 bases, with 8 bases left in between. Germline CDR1 and CDR2: SNHLY and FYNNEI. The CDR3 spans 13 residues. In nucleotides, the CDR3 is TGTGCCAGCAGTGGGACGGCGGGAAACACCATATATTTT. Translated, it gives CASSGTAGNTIYF.

In regard to this clone: At one boundary the junction diverges from the germline segment, which might be a read error. The chain employs TRBV19 and TRBJ1-2; weak D call: TRBD1 (5 bases). The CDR3 has 14 amino acids. From germline, CDR1 is LNHDA and CDR2 SQIVND (reference sequence). For the CDR3, the DNA is TGTGCCAGTAGTCTAGACAGTCTCAACTATGGCTACACCTTC. Its protein is CASSLDSLNYGYTF.

This chain uses TRBV6-5 with TRBJ1-6; TRBD1 agrees at 11 bases. Germline assignment: CDR1 MNHEY and CDR2 SVGAGI. The CDR3 extends over 15 amino acids. The V gene end was trimmed by 6 bases and the J gene end by 8 bases; junction bases not matched to a gene: 6. The CDR3 region is CASRAGTGGHSPLHF. The CDR3 bases are TGTGCCAGCAGGGCAGGGACAGGGGGGCATTCACCCCTCCACTTT.

The chain recombines TRBV6-6 with TRBJ1-2; D is unclear. The ends were cut back, 5 bases at V and 5 bases at J, with 12 bases in the middle. This CDR3 has 13 residues. Germline loops: CDR1 MNHNY, CDR2 SVGAGI (reference sequence). The CDR3 loop reads CASSAHEAYGYTF. The CDR3 bases are TGTGCCAGCAGTGCACACGAAGCGTATGGCTACACCTTC.

The chain recombines TRBV7-9 with TRBJ1-1; D is ambiguous. Per germline, CDR1 SEHNR and CDR2 FQNEAQ (reference sequence). The V gene lost 6 bases and the J gene lost 8 bases, with 13 bases spanning the gap. This CDR3 is built from 12 residues. CDR3 bases: TGTGCCAGCAGTTTGGGAGATCGGGAAGCTTTCTTT. Translated, it gives CASSLGDREAFF.

The gene calls are TRBV6-5 and TRBJ1-2; TRBD1 is a possible D gene (6 bases). This CDR3 has 15 amino acids. Germline CDR1 and CDR2: MNHEY and SVGAGI. Trimming removed 5 bases at V and 4 bases at J, with 17 bases between. The CDR3 coding sequence is TGTGCCAGCAGTCCTTCAGGTACAGGGCGCTATGGCTACACCTTC. This gives the protein CASSPSGTGRYGYTF.

V gene TRBV29-1 combines with J gene TRBJ1-2; 7 bases are shared with TRBD1. Germline CDR1 and CDR2: SQVTM and ANQGSEA. V dropped 1 base and J dropped 5; count of bases not matched to a gene: 10. This CDR3 is 15 amino acids long. CDR3 nucleotide sequence: TGCAGCGTTGAAGGGGTAAGGGGGCCGGCGTATGGCTACACCTTC. Translation gives CSVEGVRGPAYGYTF.

The chain employs TRBV15 and TRBJ1-5, with 9 bases lining up with TRBD1. This CDR3 has 15 residues. In germline, CDR1 is LNHNV, CDR2 YYDKDF (reference sequence). J was trimmed by 5 bases and V by 5 bases; bases with no gene match: 7. CDR3 sequence: CATSPPDRGYQPQHF. For the CDR3, the DNA is TGTGCCACCAGCCCCCCGGACAGGGGATATCAGCCCCAGCATTTT.

The CDR3 bases are TGTGCCAGCAGCCAAGAACCCCGGGGGGCGTCGAACACCGGGGAGCTGTTTTTT. Protein product: CASSQEPRGASNTGELFF. The chain uses TRBV4-2 and TRBJ2-2; D is possibly TRBD2 (7 bases). V was clipped by 0 bases and J by 0 bases, with 14 bases between them. This CDR3 is 18 amino acids long. Per germline, CDR1 LGHNA and CDR2 YNFKEQ.

CDR3 region: CASSQGGFKTEAFF. CDR3 in DNA: TGTGCCAGCAGCCAAGGGGGTTTCAAGACTGAAGCTTTCTTT. The chain joins TRBV7-2 to TRBJ1-1, with D perhaps TRBD1 (6 bases). This CDR3 spans 14 amino acids. Between the trimmed V and J ends, which lost 5 bases and 5 bases, there was a span of 15 bases. Germline CDR1 reads SGHTA; CDR2 reads FQGNSA.

The rearrangement links TRBV5-8 to TRBJ1-4; 7 bases are a match to TRBD1. The germline gives CDR1 SGHTS, CDR2 YDEGEE. The CDR3 is made up of 13 amino acids. The V gene end was trimmed by 3 bases and the J gene end by 13 bases; junction bases not matched to a gene: 9. CDR3 DNA: TGTGCCAGCAGCTCACACCCCGGGACAGCACTGTTTTTT. Encoded protein: CASSSHPGTALFF.